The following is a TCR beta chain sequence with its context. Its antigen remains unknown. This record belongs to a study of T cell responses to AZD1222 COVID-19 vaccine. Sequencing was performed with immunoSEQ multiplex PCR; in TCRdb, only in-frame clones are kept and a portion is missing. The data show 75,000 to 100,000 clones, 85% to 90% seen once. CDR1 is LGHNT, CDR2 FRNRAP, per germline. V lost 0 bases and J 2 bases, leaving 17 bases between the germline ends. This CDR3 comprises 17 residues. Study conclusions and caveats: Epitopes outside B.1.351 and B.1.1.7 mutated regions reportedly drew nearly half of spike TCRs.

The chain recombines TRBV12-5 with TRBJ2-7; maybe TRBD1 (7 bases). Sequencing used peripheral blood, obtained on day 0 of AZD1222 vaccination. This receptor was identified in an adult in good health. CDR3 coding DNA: TGTGCTAGTGGTTTGGTACTTGGGCGGGACAGACCCTACGAGCAGTACTTC. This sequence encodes CASGLVLGRDRPYEQYF.